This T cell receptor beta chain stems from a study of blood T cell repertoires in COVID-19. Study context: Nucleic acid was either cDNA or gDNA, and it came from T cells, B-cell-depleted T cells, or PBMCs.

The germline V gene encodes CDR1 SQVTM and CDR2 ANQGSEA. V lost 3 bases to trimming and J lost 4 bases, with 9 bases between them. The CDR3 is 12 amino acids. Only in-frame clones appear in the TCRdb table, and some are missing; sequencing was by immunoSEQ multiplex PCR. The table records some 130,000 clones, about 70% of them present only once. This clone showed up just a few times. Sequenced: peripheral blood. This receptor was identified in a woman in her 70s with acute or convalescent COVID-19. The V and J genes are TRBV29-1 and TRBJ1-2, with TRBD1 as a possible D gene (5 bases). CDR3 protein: CSVEEGVYGYTF. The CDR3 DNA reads TGCAGCGTTGAGGAAGGGGTCTATGGCTACACCTTC.